This T cell receptor (beta chain) was documented in a study of shared clonotypes between healthy human individuals. As concerns this clone: Its antigen is currently unknown.

The table came from immunoSEQ multiplex PCR; TCRdb's copy has only in-frame clones and leaves some out. The sample lists approximately 530,000 clones, 95% to 97% occurring once. The CDR3 totals 13 residues. Trimming removed 3 bases from V and 8 bases from J, with 10 bases in between. Germline V CDR1 and CDR2: SEHNR, FQNEAQ (reference sequence). Findings and limits, study-wide: Large sequencing depth failed to make sorted-subset sequencing complete, rarefaction showed.

J is TRBJ1-4 and V is TRBV7-9; D is ambiguous. This TCR was sampled from a woman in her 30s in good health. Sequencing was performed on naive CD4+ T cells sorted from blood. Subset: CD45RA+ positively selected. CDR3 sequence: CASSFEAREKLFF. As DNA, the CDR3 is TGTGCCAGCAGCTTTGAGGCGCGAGAAAAACTGTTTTTT.